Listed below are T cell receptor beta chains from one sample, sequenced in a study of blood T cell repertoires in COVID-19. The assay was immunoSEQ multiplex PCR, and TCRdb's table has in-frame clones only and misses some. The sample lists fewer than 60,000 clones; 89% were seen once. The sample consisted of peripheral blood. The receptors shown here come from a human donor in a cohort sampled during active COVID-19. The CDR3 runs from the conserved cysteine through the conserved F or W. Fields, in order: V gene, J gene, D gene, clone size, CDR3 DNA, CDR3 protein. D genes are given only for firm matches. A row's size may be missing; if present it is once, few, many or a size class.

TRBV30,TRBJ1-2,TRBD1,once,TGTGCCTGGAGTGTAGTGACAGGGGGCTCGGGCTATGGCTACACCTTC,CAWSVVTGGSGYGYTF
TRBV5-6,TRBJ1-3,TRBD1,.,TGTGCCAGCAGTTTGGACAGGGGGCGGAACACCATATATTTT,CASSLDRGRNTIYF
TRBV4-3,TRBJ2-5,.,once,TGCGCCAGCAGCCAGGGGGGGGCCCAAGAGACCCAGTACTTC,CASSQGGAQETQYF
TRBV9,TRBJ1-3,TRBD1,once,TGTGCCAGCAGCGTAGGTGACAGGGGCTTTGGAAACACCATATATTTT,CASSVGDRGFGNTIYF
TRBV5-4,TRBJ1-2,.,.,TGTGCCAGCAGCTTGGGACAGGCTGCGAGGGGCTACACCTTC,CASSLGQAARGYTF
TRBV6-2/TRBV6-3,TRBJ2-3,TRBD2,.,TGTGCCAGCAGTTACAAAGCTAGCGGGGGTCCAGATACGCAGTATTTT,CASSYKASGGPDTQYF
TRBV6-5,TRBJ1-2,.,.,TGTGCCAGCAGTACCCGGGAGAATTATGGCTACACCTTC,CASSTRENYGYTF
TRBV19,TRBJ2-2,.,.,TGTGCCAGCCCGGGACTTAACACCGGGGAGCTGTTTTTT,CASPGLNTGELFF
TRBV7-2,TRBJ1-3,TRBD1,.,TGTGCCAGCAGCCTAGGGGTAGGGACAGGGGGACCGACCATATATTTT,CASSLGVGTGGPTIYF
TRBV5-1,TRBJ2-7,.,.,TGCGCCAGCAGCTACGAGGGTTCGCTCTACGAGCAGTACTTC,CASSYEGSLYEQYF
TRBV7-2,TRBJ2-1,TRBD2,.,TGTGCCAGCAGCTTATGGGGAGGGTTGTACAATGAGCAGTTCTTC,CASSLWGGLYNEQFF
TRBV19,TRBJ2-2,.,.,TGTGCCAGTAAAATCCAGATGAACACCGGGGAGCTGTTTTTT,CASKIQMNTGELFF
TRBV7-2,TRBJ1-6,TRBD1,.,TGTGCCAGCAGCTCGGACAGGGTTTATAATTCACCCCTCCACTTT,CASSSDRVYNSPLHF
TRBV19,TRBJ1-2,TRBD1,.,TGTGCCAGTAGTCACCTCCCGGGACAGGGGGCGAAGGGGGGCGGCTATGGCTACACCTTC,CASSHLPGQGAKGGGYGYTF
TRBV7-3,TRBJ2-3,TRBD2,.,TGTGCCAGCAGCTTAAAGCTAGCGGGGGCCGGCACAGATACGCAGTATTTT,CASSLKLAGAGTDTQYF
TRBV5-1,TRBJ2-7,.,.,TGCGCCAGCAAATTGGGGGGGCTGGGCGAGCAGTACTTC,CASKLGGLGEQYF
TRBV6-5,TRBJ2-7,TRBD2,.,TGTGCCAGCAGTTACCGGGGGGGGGATCCCTACGAGCAGTACTTC,CASSYRGGDPYEQYF
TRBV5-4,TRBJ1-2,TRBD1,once,TGTGCCAGCAGCTATTCCACAGGGGGGTATGGCTACACCTTC,CASSYSTGGYGYTF
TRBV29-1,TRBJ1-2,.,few,TGCAGCGTTGGGGAGAGGATCTATGGCTACACCTTC,CSVGERIYGYTF
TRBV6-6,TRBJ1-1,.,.,TGTGCCAGCAGCCATGGGCGGGACACTGAAGCTTTCTTT,CASSHGRDTEAFF
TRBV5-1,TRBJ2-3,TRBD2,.,TGCGCCAGCAGTTCCCTAGCGGGAACCACAGATACGCAGTATTTT,CASSSLAGTTDTQYF
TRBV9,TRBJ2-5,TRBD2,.,TGTGCCAGCAGCGTTGGACTAGGCCAAGAGACCCAGTACTTC,CASSVGLGQETQYF
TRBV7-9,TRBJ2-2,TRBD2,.,TGTGCCAGCAGCTTTAGCGGGCTTAACACCGGGGAGCTGTTTTTT,CASSFSGLNTGELFF
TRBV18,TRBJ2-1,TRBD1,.,TGTGCCAGCTCACCAAAGACAGGGGAGTCGGGCAATGAGCAGTTCTTC,CASSPKTGESGNEQFF
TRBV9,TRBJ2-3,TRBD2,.,TGTGCCAGCAGCGCCTCAGGACTAGCGGGGGCCCTCACAGATACGCAGTATTTT,CASSASGLAGALTDTQYF
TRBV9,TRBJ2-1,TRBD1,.,TGTGCCAGCACGCAGGACAGGGGGTTTTCCTACAATGAGCAGTTCTTC,CASTQDRGFSYNEQFF
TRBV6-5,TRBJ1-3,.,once,TGTGCCAGCAGTTACTCGATATCAGGGTCTGGAAACACCATATATTTT,CASSYSISGSGNTIYF
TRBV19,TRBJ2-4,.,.,TGTGCCAGTAGTTCCCTGACAGCAGCCAAAAACATTCAGTACTTC,CASSSLTAAKNIQYF
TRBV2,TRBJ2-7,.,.,TGTGCCAGCAGTGAGTTCAACTTAAGCTCCTACGAGCAGTACTTC,CASSEFNLSSYEQYF
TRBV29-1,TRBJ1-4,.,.,TGCAGCGTTGGTTCCCCGGGAGGGAATGAAAAACTGTTTTTT,CSVGSPGGNEKLFF
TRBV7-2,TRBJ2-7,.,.,TGTGCCAGCAGCTTAGGAGGGGGGGGCTCCTACGAGCAGTACTTC,CASSLGGGGSYEQYF
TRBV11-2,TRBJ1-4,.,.,TGTGCCAGCAGGCCCCTTGATCGGGAAAAACTGTTTTTT,CASRPLDREKLFF
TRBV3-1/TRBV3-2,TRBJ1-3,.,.,TGTGCCAGCAGCCAATCAGCAGGGCCTGGAAACACCATATATTTT,CASSQSAGPGNTIYF
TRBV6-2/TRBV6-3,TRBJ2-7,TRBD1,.,TGTGCCAGCAGTTACTCTCCGTGGGACAGGGACTCCTACGAGCAGTACTTC,CASSYSPWDRDSYEQYF
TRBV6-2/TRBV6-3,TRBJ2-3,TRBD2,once,TGTGCCAGCAGTTACTCCGGGACTAGCGTTATAGATACGCAGTATTTT,CASSYSGTSVIDTQYF